These T cell receptor beta chains were read from a single sample in a study of technical replicates of blood from a few donors. The table came from immunoSEQ multiplex PCR; TCRdb's copy has only in-frame clones and leaves some out. Of around 81,000 clones in the sample, around 95% were seen once. Sequences were obtained from T cells isolated from PBMCs. The receptors were sampled from a human donor in good health. Each CDR3 is given with its conserved first and last residue. Each record gives: J gene, V gene, D gene, CDR3 protein. D genes are given only for firm matches.

J: TRBJ1-2
V: TRBV29-1
D: TRBD1
CDR3: CSADRVDYGYTF

J: TRBJ2-1
V: TRBV7-8
D: NA
CDR3: CASSLQGSSYNEQFF

J: TRBJ2-1
V: TRBV7-3
D: NA
CDR3: CASSSGTPQREQFF

J: TRBJ2-1
V: TRBV7-3
D: NA
CDR3: CASSRIPGPSSYNEQFF

J: TRBJ1-1
V: TRBV6-6
D: NA
CDR3: CASRLRQLLGNTEAFF

J: TRBJ2-3
V: TRBV7-6
D: NA
CDR3: CASSPSYREADTQYF

J: TRBJ2-7
V: TRBV7-9
D: NA
CDR3: CASSLVADINYEQYF

J: TRBJ1-1
V: TRBV28
D: NA
CDR3: CASSQPGGNPVAFF

J: TRBJ2-2
V: TRBV12-5
D: NA
CDR3: CASGDRISNTGELFF

J: TRBJ1-4
V: TRBV7-9
D: TRBD1
CDR3: CASSLDPGQGEEKLFF

J: TRBJ2-5
V: TRBV7-3
D: TRBD2
CDR3: CASSSGLAGGTAQYF

J: TRBJ2-7
V: TRBV29-1
D: TRBD2
CDR3: CSVELAGDEQYF

J: TRBJ1-1
V: TRBV13
D: TRBD1
CDR3: CASSPRGGQGYTEAFF

J: TRBJ2-7
V: TRBV7-2
D: TRBD2
CDR3: CASSLVSGGEQYF

J: TRBJ2-5
V: TRBV27
D: NA
CDR3: CASSLSKIETQYF

J: TRBJ2-1
V: TRBV6-1
D: NA
CDR3: CASSEGPGSYNEQFF

J: TRBJ1-1
V: TRBV11-2
D: NA
CDR3: CASSINSRTEAFF

J: TRBJ2-1
V: TRBV2
D: TRBD2
CDR3: CASSDGLADEQFF

J: TRBJ2-7
V: TRBV25-1
D: TRBD1
CDR3: CASSRQGFLEQYF

J: TRBJ2-7
V: TRBV28
D: NA
CDR3: CASHKYEQYF

J: TRBJ2-3
V: TRBV6-6
D: NA
CDR3: CASSYFPETDTQYF

J: TRBJ2-7
V: TRBV6-6
D: NA
CDR3: CATSGRESYEQYF

J: TRBJ1-5
V: TRBV5-8
D: NA
CDR3: CASSLHQPQHF

J: TRBJ1-1
V: TRBV7-9
D: NA
CDR3: CASSSPDSANTEAFF

J: TRBJ1-1
V: TRBV11-3
D: NA
CDR3: CASSFRRTEAFF

J: TRBJ2-2
V: TRBV30
D: NA
CDR3: CAWSIGRSFTGELFF

J: TRBJ1-2
V: TRBV29-1
D: NA
CDR3: CSVPTGSNYGYTF

J: TRBJ1-1
V: TRBV10-1
D: NA
CDR3: CASSESPENTEAFF

J: TRBJ1-3
V: TRBV19
D: NA
CDR3: CASSMGRRNTIYF

J: TRBJ1-3
V: TRBV14
D: NA
CDR3: CASSQGLGNTIYF

J: TRBJ2-1
V: TRBV9
D: NA
CDR3: CASSPRRRVDEQFF

J: TRBJ1-2
V: TRBV5-5
D: NA
CDR3: CASSLTEILNYGYTF

J: TRBJ2-7
V: TRBV13
D: TRBD2
CDR3: CASSSGLAFYEQYF

J: TRBJ2-7
V: TRBV25-1
D: TRBD2
CDR3: CASSGTQLARYEQYF

J: TRBJ2-1
V: TRBV5-1
D: NA
CDR3: CASSFLDSLDEQFF

J: TRBJ2-7
V: TRBV7-6
D: TRBD2
CDR3: CASSSLPGLAGGPEDYEQYF

J: TRBJ2-7
V: TRBV10-1
D: NA
CDR3: CASSTSRVPSYEQYF

J: TRBJ1-2
V: TRBV11-2
D: NA
CDR3: CASSFYRDNYGYTF

J: TRBJ2-5
V: TRBV4-1
D: NA
CDR3: CASSQGGEGLQETQYF

J: TRBJ1-1
V: TRBV4-1
D: TRBD1
CDR3: CASSQVGQGGFTEAFF

J: TRBJ1-1
V: TRBV5-1
D: TRBD1
CDR3: CASSRGDRKNTEAFF

J: TRBJ2-7
V: TRBV30
D: NA
CDR3: CAFSGAYEQYF

J: TRBJ1-1
V: TRBV7-2
D: NA
CDR3: CASSLYNTEAFF

J: TRBJ2-1
V: TRBV10-2
D: TRBD2
CDR3: CASSLAGVSYNEQFF

J: TRBJ2-7
V: TRBV14
D: TRBD2
CDR3: CASSQVASGISEQYF

J: TRBJ2-7
V: TRBV7-8
D: TRBD1
CDR3: CASSLPRTGASSYEQYF